This T cell receptor (beta chain) was captured by sequencing in a study of blood T cell repertoires in COVID-19. As for the study in general: Sources were T cells, B-cell-depleted T cells, or PBMCs; the material itself was cDNA or gDNA.

This table comes from immunoSEQ multiplex PCR, and its TCRdb copy is limited to in-frame clones, with some not included. Among approximately 85,000 clones listed, roughly 87% were seen once. The CDR3 extends over 13 amino acids. J gave up 3 bases and V 4 bases, and 0 bases lay outside the gene matches. Germline CDR1 SQVTM, CDR2 ANQGSEA. This clonotype was sampled from a woman between 50 and 59 years old with active or convalescent COVID-19. The V gene is TRBV29-1, the J gene TRBJ1-6; TRBD1 aligns across 7 bases. Material for sequencing was peripheral blood. The CDR3, as DNA: TGCAGCGTTGGGGACAGCTATAATTCACCCCTCCACTTT. Translation gives CSVGDSYNSPLHF.